One T cell receptor (beta chain) is described in this entry. Antigen unknown. This record belongs to a study of shared clonotypes between healthy human individuals. Broader study findings: Four donors shared 4.5% to 6.5% of their naive CD4 clonotypes. Donor scarcity curtailed the genetic and exposure-history diversity represented herein.

Assay used: immunoSEQ multiplex PCR; TCRdb lists only in-frame clones, some missing. The sample includes roughly 500,000 clones, 95% to 97% of them seen just once. Germline V gene data show CDR1 as SGHRS and CDR2 as YFSETQ. V lost 4 bases, J lost 3 bases, and 10 bases lay in between. The CDR3 runs 13 residues. The receptor comes from a woman under 40 in good health. The chain has TRBV5-1 and TRBJ1-1; a weak D match, TRBD1 (5 bases). Sequencing was performed on naive CD4+ T cells sorted from blood. As to subset: CD45RA+ positively selected. CDR3 coding DNA: TGCGCCAGCAGCGAAAGGGGTGACACTGAAGCTTTCTTT. Protein: CASSERGDTEAFF.